This entry concerns a single T cell receptor beta chain. Its target is unknown. RNA was extracted and reverse transcribed into cDNA as the sequencing template. TCRdb's table, derived via immunoSEQ multiplex PCR, lists solely in-frame clones and lacks some. The sample lists 250,000 to 300,000 clones, 58% occurring once. Germline CDR1 SGHRS, CDR2 YFSETQ. The CDR3 runs 13 residues. V lost 1 base to trimming and J lost 3 bases; unmatched junction nucleotides: 0. The data originate from a study of CD8+ T cells in alopecia areata. Overall study context: Oral tofacitinib, 5 to 10 mg twice daily, was given in an open-label trial.

Treatment noted: oral pan-JAK inhibitor, 5-10 mg twice daily. Researchers took lesional scalp punch biopsies and peripheral blood from people who were alopecia areata patients. Study results and caveats: Persistence of many expanded lesional clones was seen in scalp and blood during tofacitinib.

The starting material was CD4+ T cells sorted from blood, obtained at week 24, from a patient treated with tofacitinib. The source is a human donor with alopecia areata. The gene calls are TRBV5-1 and TRBJ2-5; 7 bases map to TRBD2. Written as DNA, the CDR3 is TGCGCCAGCAGCTTGCGGGGGGAAGAGACCCAGTACTTC. It translates to CASSLRGEETQYF. The full variable domain, rest sourced from reference TRBV5-1 and TRBJ2-5, is KAGVTQTPRYLIKTRGQQVTLSCSPISGHRSVSWYQQTPGQGLQFLFEYFSETQRNKGNFPGRFSGRQFSNSRSEMNVSTLELGDSALYLCASSLRGEETQYFGPGTRLLVL.